This TCR beta chain emerged from a study of T cells in tuberculosis. Whole-study context: This South African cohort compared adolescents with or without latent tuberculosis against adults with active tuberculosis. Notes on the study in general: Shorter CDR3-alpha in active tuberculosis partly drove smaller distances.

The CDR3 spans 13 residues. CDR1 is MNHEY and CDR2 is SVGAGI in the germline V gene. Deletions cut 2 bases from V and 0 bases from J, with 5 bases between. Documented time point: new active TB diagnosis, blood taken before or within 7 days of starting treatment. Each clinical donor contributed on average around 92,000 T cells from unsorted cryopreserved PBMC. Profiled with immunoSEQ multiplex PCR; TCRdb holds only in-frame clones, not every one. The sample has about 34,000 clones; approximately 90% are singletons. As concerns this clone: Its antigen remains unknown.

The sequences come from PBMCs, collected at tuberculosis diagnosis. This TCR derives from an adult with tuberculosis. The rearrangement joins TRBV6-5 to TRBJ2-7; the D is unclear. The CDR3 loop is CASSYASSYEQYF. The CDR3 DNA is TGTGCCAGCAGTTACGCCAGCTCCTACGAGCAGTACTTC.